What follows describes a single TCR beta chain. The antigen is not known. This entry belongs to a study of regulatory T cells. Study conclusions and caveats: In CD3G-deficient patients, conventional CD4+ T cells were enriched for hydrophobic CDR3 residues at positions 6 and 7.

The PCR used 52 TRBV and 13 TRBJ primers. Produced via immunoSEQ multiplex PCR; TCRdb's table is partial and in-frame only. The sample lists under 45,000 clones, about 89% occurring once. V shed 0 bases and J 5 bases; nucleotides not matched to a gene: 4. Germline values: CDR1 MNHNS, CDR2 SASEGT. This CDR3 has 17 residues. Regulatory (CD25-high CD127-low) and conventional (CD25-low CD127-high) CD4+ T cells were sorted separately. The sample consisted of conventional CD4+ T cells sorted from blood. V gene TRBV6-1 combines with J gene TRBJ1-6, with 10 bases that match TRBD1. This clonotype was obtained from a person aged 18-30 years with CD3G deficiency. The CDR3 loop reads CASSEAVTGGNNSPLHF. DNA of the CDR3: TGTGCCAGCAGTGAAGCGGTGACAGGGGGCAATAATTCACCCCTCCACTTT.